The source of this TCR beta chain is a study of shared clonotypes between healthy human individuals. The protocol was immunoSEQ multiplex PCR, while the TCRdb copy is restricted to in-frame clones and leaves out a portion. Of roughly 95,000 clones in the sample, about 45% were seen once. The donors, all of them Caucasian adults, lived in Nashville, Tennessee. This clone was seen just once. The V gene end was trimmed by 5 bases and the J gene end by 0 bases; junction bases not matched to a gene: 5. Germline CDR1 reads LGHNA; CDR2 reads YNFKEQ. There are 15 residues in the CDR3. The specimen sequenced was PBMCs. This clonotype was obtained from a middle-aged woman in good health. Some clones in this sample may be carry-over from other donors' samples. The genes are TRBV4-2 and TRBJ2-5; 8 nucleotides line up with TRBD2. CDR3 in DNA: TGTGCCAGCAGCTTGGATAGCGGGAACCAAGAGACCCAGTACTTC. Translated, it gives CASSLDSGNQETQYF.